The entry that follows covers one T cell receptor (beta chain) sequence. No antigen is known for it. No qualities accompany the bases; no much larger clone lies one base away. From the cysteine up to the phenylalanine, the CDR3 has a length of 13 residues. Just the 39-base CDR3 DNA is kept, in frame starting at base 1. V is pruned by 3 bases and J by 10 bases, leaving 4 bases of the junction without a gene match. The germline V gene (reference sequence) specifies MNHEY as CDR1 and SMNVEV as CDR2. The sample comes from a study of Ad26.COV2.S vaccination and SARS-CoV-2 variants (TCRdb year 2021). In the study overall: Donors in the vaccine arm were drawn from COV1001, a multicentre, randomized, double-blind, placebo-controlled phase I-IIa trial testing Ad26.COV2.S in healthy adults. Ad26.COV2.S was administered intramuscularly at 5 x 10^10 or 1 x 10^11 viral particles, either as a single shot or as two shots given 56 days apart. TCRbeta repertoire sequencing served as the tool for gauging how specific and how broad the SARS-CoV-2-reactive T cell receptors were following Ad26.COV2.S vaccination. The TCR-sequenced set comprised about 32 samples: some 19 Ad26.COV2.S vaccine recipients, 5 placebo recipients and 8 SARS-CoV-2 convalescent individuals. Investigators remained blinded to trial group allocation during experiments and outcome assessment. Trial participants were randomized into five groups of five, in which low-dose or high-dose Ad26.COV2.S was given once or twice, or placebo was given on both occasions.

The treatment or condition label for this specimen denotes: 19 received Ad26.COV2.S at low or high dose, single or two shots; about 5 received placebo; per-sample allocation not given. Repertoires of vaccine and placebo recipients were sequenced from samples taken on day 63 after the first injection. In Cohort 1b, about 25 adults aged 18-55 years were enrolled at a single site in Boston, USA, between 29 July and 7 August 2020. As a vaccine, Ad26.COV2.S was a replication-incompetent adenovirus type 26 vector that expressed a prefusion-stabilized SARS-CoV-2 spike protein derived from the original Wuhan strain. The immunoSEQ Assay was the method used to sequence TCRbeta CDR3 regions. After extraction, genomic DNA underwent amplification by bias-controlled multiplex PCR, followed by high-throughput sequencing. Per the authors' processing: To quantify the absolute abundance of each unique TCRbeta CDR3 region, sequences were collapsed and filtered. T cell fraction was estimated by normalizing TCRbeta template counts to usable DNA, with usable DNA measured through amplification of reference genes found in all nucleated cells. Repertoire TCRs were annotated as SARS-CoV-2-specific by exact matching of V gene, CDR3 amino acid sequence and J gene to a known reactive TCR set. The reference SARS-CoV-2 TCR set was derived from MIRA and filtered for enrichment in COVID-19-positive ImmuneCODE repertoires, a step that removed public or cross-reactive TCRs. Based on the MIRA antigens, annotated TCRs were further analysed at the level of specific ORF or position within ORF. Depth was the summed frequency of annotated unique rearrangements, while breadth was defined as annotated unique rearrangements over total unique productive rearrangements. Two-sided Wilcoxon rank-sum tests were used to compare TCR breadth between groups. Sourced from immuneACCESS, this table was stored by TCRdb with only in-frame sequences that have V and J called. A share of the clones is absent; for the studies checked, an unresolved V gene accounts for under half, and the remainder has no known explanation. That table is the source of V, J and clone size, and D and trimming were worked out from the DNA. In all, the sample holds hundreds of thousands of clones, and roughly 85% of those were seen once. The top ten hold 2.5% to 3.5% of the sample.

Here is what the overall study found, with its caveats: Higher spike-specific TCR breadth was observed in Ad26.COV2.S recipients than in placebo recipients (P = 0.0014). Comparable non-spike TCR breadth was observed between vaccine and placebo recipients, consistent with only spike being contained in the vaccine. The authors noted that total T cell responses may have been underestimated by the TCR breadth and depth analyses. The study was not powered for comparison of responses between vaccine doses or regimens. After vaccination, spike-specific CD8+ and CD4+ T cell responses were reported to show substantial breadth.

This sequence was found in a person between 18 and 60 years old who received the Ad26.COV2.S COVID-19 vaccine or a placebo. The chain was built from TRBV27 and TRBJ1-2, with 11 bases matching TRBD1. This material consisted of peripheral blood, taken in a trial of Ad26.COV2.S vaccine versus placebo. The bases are TGTGCCAGCAGTTTCGGGACAGGGGGTGACTACACCTTC. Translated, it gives CASSFGTGGDYTF.